In its sample, the clone carrying this T cell receptor (beta chain) was seen many times. This CDR3 spans 14 amino acids. Between the trimmed V and J ends, which lost 1 base and 2 bases, there was a span of 8 bases. Germline V gives CDR1 SNHLY, CDR2 FYNNEI. This library used roughly 430 ng RNA and molecular barcoded adaptors spanning alpha/delta and beta/gamma chains. One entry per CDR3 protein results from TCRdb running MiXCR on the reads. The table lists 50,000 to 65,000 distinct CDR3 sequences, roughly 19% of them singletons. This record belongs to a study of read filtering for tumor transcriptome and immune sequencing. Study information: Per sample, TCR-region reads ranged about 4.05 to 11 million by IR-seq, roughly 80 to 1273 by RNA-seq.

This rearrangement joins TRBV2 to TRBJ1-2; D is unresolved. Source material: a population of CD138-negative cells sorted from bone marrow. This TCR came from a donor at least 40 years old with multiple myeloma. CDR3 DNA sequence: TGTGCCAGCAGTGAAGTGATAGGGAACTATGGCTACACCTTC. Translated, it gives CASSEVIGNYGYTF.